Below, 28 T cell receptor beta chains from the same sample are listed, as sequenced in a study of T cell clones after liver transplantation. The protocol was immunoSEQ multiplex PCR, while the TCRdb copy is restricted to in-frame clones and leaves out a portion. The data show tens of thousands of clones, 70% to 90% seen once. The specimen comprised CD4+ T cells from blood, sampled at the 22-month timepoint. Every receptor here comes from a human patient who received a liver transplant. Some T cells may be the graft donor's.

This clone appeared many times. The rearrangement uses TRBV11-3 and TRBJ1-5, with 10 bases aligning to TRBD1. V shed 3 bases, J shed 6 bases, and the junction held 14 bases outside the gene matches. The germline gives CDR1 SGHNT, CDR2 YENEEA. The CDR3 has 18 residues. In DNA form, the CDR3 reads TGTGCCAGCAGCTTCCACCCTACCCCGGGACAGGGGTCTCAGCCCCAGCATTTT. Amino acids: CASSFHPTPGQGSQPQHF. Filled out from reference TRBV11-3 and TRBJ1-5, the complete variable domain reads EAGVVQSPRYKIIEKKQPVAFWCNPISGHNTLYWYLQNLGQGPELLIRYENEEAVDDSQLPKDRFSAERLKGVDSTLKIQPAELGDSAVYLCASSFHPTPGQGSQPQHFGDGTRLSIL.

This clone has a handful of counts. Other DNA sequences in the same sample also yield this CDR3. The chain carries TRBV6-1 and TRBJ1-2; TRBD1 matches 7 bases. Germline-derived CDR1 and CDR2 are MNHNS and SASEGT. J gave up 0 bases and V 5 bases, and 0 bases lay outside the gene matches. The CDR3 is 13 residues long. This CDR3 is CASSQGANYGYTF. Here the CDR3 DNA reads TGTGCCAGCAGTCAGGGGGCTAACTATGGCTACACCTTC.

V gene TRBV2 combines with J gene TRBJ1-5; D gene ambiguous. The length of the CDR3 is 14 residues. Germline V gene data show CDR1 as SNHLY and CDR2 as FYNNEI. With 1 base removed from V and 4 bases from J, the gap between germline ends came to 8 bases. The CDR3 spells CASSEGQPNQPQHF. CDR3 nucleotide sequence: TGTGCCAGCAGTGAAGGGCAGCCGAATCAGCCCCAGCATTTT.

The chain's CDR3 is CASSRRLVEETQYF. The DNA of the CDR3 is TGTGCCAGCAGCCGCCGACTAGTCGAAGAGACCCAGTACTTC. The chain uses TRBV7-8 and TRBJ2-5, with D tentatively TRBD2 (6 bases). Trimming left V 5 bases short and J 3 bases short, with 13 bases between. The CDR3 totals 14 residues. In germline, CDR1 is SGHVS, CDR2 FQNEAQ.

V is TRBV28 and J is TRBJ1-2; D gene ambiguous. V lost 7 bases and J lost 8, with 17 bases in between. The V gene's germline CDR1 is MDHEN and CDR2 SYDVKM. This CDR3 contains 13 residues. The CDR3 spells CASTLNAVAGYTF. CDR3 bases: TGTGCCAGCACCCTAAATGCGGTGGCCGGCTACACCTTC.

In this sample, this clone turned up a few times. CDR3 DNA: TGTGCCAGCAGCTTGGTCGGCGGGGGACAAAACATTCAGTACTTC. It encodes CASSLVGGGQNIQYF. The chain couples TRBV5-6 to TRBJ2-4; 7 bases agree with TRBD2. V shed 0 bases and J 5 bases; nucleotides not matched to a gene: 5. Looked up from germline, CDR1 is SGHDT and CDR2 is YYEEEE. The CDR3 loop spans 15 amino acids.

The sample holds one count of this clone. The gene calls are TRBV19 and TRBJ2-7, with 11 bases that match TRBD1. V trimming: 5 bases; J trimming: 2 bases; junction bases outside the gene matches: 5. Germline CDR1 and CDR2: LNHDA and SQIVND (reference sequence). The CDR3 extends over 15 amino acids. This CDR3 reads CASSSPGQGAYEQYF. In DNA form, the CDR3 reads TGTGCCAGTAGTTCCCCGGGACAGGGGGCCTACGAGCAGTACTTC.

The V call is TRBV6-6, the J call TRBJ1-1; 7 positions match TRBD1. Per the germline V gene, CDR1 is MNHNY and CDR2 is SVGAGI (reference sequence). With V trimmed by 2 bases and J by 8 bases, 11 bases remained unmatched. CDR3 length: 15 amino acids. The CDR3 protein is CASSYLKTGSGEAFF. Here the CDR3 DNA reads TGTGCCAGCAGTTACCTAAAGACAGGGAGTGGGGAAGCTTTCTTT.

This clone was recorded once. The rearrangement uses TRBV5-6 and TRBJ2-7; possibly TRBD2 for D (7 bases). Germline CDR1 SGHDT, CDR2 YYEEEE. Trimming pared 2 bases from V and 7 bases from J, leaving 22 bases between. The CDR3 length is 16 residues. The CDR3 sequence: CASSLGGGYSGGEQYF. The CDR3 DNA follows: TGTGCCAGCAGCTTAGGGGGAGGGTATTCCGGCGGGGAGCAGTACTTC.

The rearrangement joins TRBV11-2 to TRBJ2-7; TRBD1 aligns across 9 bases. Looked up from germline, CDR1 is SGHAT and CDR2 is FQNNGV. Losses at the gene ends were 5 bases for V and 4 bases for J; bases not matched to a gene: 12. The CDR3 extends over 16 amino acids. CDR3 residues: CASSPTGTGISYEQYF. CDR3 sequence (DNA): TGTGCCAGCAGCCCCACCGGGACAGGGATCTCATACGAGCAGTACTTC.

The V gene is TRBV19, the J gene TRBJ1-2, with TRBD1 matching 11 bases. Losses at the gene ends were 6 bases for V and 5 bases for J; bases not matched to a gene: 5. Germline CDR1 and CDR2: LNHDA and SQIVND (reference sequence). The CDR3 totals 14 residues. Here the CDR3 DNA reads TGTGCCAGTAGCACCGGGACAGGGGGGTATGGCTACACCTTC. Translation: CASSTGTGGYGYTF.

The J gene is TRBJ2-3, the V gene TRBV10-3; no firm D call. Germline V gene lookup returns CDR1 ENHRY and CDR2 SYGVKD. Deletions cut 10 bases from V and 2 bases from J, with 13 bases between. The CDR3 loop spans 13 amino acids. This CDR3 is CANSQAATDTQYF. For the CDR3, the DNA is TGTGCCAACTCCCAAGCAGCCACAGATACGCAGTATTTT.

The rearrangement uses TRBV4-1 and TRBJ2-5, with 7 bases fitting TRBD1. The V gene end was trimmed by 0 bases and the J gene end by 1 base; junction bases not matched to a gene: 8. The germline CDR1 and CDR2 sequences are MGHRA and YSYEKL. The length of the CDR3 is 17 residues. The DNA of the CDR3 is TGCGCCAGCAGCCAAGATCTCTCAGGGGGAAGCCAAGAGACCCAGTACTTC. This translates into CASSQDLSGGSQETQYF.

In DNA form, the CDR3 reads TGTGCCAGCAGCCGAGGGACTGGCCGCAACACCGGGGAGCTGTTTTTT. Translation: CASSRGTGRNTGELFF. This chain joins TRBV4-2 and TRBJ2-2; D possibly corresponds to TRBD2 (6 bases). In germline, CDR1 is LGHNA, CDR2 YNFKEQ. The CDR3 has 16 amino acids. Trimming took 4 bases from V and 2 from J, leaving 14 bases between them.

The rearrangement links TRBV28 to TRBJ1-5; the match to TRBD1 covers 9 bases. This CDR3 region has 14 residues. From germline, CDR1 is MDHEN and CDR2 SYDVKM. J lost 7 bases, V lost 3 bases, and 4 bases had no gene match. CDR3 region: CASSLDRGGQPQHF. The CDR3 nucleotides are TGTGCCAGCAGTTTGGACAGGGGAGGCCAGCCCCAGCATTTT.

The V and J genes are TRBV15 and TRBJ1-2, with D unresolved. The CDR3 covers 14 residues. Germline CDR1 reads LNHNV; CDR2 reads YYDKDF (reference sequence). Between the trimmed V and J ends, which lost 9 bases and 6 bases, there was a span of 20 bases. CDR3 sequence: CATAVRALANGYTF. CDR3 in DNA: TGTGCCACTGCTGTCCGCGCACTCGCCAATGGCTACACCTTC.

The chain combines TRBV11-2 with TRBJ2-1; weak D call: TRBD1 (5 bases). V lost 8 bases to trimming and J lost 1 base, with 9 bases between them. Germline V lookup: CDR1 SGHAT, CDR2 FQNNGV. The CDR3 runs 13 residues. CDR3 sequence: CASARVSYNEQFF. CDR3 nucleotides: TGTGCCAGCGCCAGGGTTTCCTACAATGAGCAGTTCTTC.

The V and J genes are TRBV7-2 and TRBJ2-5; D remains unclear. Germline V lookup: CDR1 SGHTA, CDR2 FQGNSA. The V end was cut by 3 bases, the J end by 2 bases, with 13 bases between. CDR3 length equals 15 residues. In DNA form, the CDR3 reads TGTGCCAGCAGCTTCTTTTCTGGTAAACAAGAGACCCAGTACTTC. Its translation: CASSFFSGKQETQYF.

The chain joins TRBV6-6 to TRBJ2-2; the D gene is possibly TRBD1 (5 bases). CDR3 size: 14 residues. The V gene's germline CDR1 is MNHNY and CDR2 SVGAGI (reference sequence). V lost 3 bases and J 10 bases, leaving 15 bases between the germline ends. The CDR3 reads CASSYTGRSEELFF. The DNA for the CDR3 is TGTGCCAGCAGTTATACAGGAAGATCCGAGGAGCTGTTTTTT.

V and J are TRBV9 and TRBJ2-3; 7 bases map to TRBD2. J was trimmed by 2 bases and V by 2 bases; bases with no gene match: 8. This CDR3 is built from 16 residues. The germline CDR1 and CDR2 sequences are SGDLS and YYNGEE. This CDR3 is CASSVGSGHPTDTQYF. The CDR3 DNA sequence: TGTGCCAGCAGCGTGGGTAGCGGGCACCCCACAGATACGCAGTATTTT.

The chain employs TRBV6-5 and TRBJ2-3; D might be TRBD2 (5 bases). The germline V gene has CDR1 MNHEY and CDR2 SVGAGI. V was pared by 5 bases and J by 2 bases, with 11 bases between. The CDR3 loop spans 14 amino acids. CDR3 in amino acids: CASSTGRDTDTQYF. For the CDR3, the DNA is TGTGCCAGCAGTACGGGAAGAGACACAGATACGCAGTATTTT.

This clone occurred a few times. The J gene is TRBJ2-1, the V gene TRBV12-5; 8 nucleotides match TRBD1. V lost 4 bases to trimming and J lost 4 bases; unmatched junction nucleotides: 3. CDR3 length equals 14 residues. Germline values: CDR1 LGHNT, CDR2 FRNRAP. This chain's CDR3 is CASGWDRSYNEQFF. CDR3 nucleotides: TGTGCTAGTGGTTGGGACAGGAGTTACAATGAGCAGTTCTTC.

The rearrangement uses TRBV5-6 and TRBJ2-7; 8 positions agree with TRBD2. Germline CDR1 and CDR2: SGHDT and YYEEEE. The CDR3 runs to 15 residues. Unmatched junction bases numbered 5, after V lost 0 bases and J lost 3 bases. In DNA, the CDR3 is TGTGCCAGCAGCTTGGTTACGGGGGGGATCTACGAGCAGTACTTC. This translates into CASSLVTGGIYEQYF.

This chain connects TRBV7-2 to TRBJ2-3; D is unclear. Germline V gives CDR1 SGHTA, CDR2 FQGNSA. This CDR3 has 11 residues. The V and J ends lost 2 bases and 4 bases respectively, with 1 base between them. This CDR3 reads CASSLSDTQYF. The DNA of the CDR3 is TGTGCCAGCAGCTTATCAGATACGCAGTATTTT.

The chain links TRBV30 to TRBJ2-7; 9 positions match TRBD1. Germline V gene lookup returns CDR1 GTSNPN and CDR2 SVGIG (reference sequence). The CDR3 has 13 amino acids. CDR3 loop: CVMEGGQGYEQYF. In DNA form, the CDR3 reads TGTGTTATGGAGGGGGGACAGGGCTACGAGCAGTACTTC.

The rearrangement links TRBV27 to TRBJ1-2; the D is unclear. Trimming removed 4 bases at V and 7 bases at J, with 13 bases between. The CDR3 has 13 residues. Germline CDR1 and CDR2: MNHEY and SMNVEV (reference sequence). The CDR3 protein is CASSSPGSGGYTF. In DNA, the CDR3 is TGTGCCAGCAGTTCCCCGGGCTCCGGTGGCTACACCTTC.

The chain combines TRBV6-5 with TRBJ2-7; the D gene is possibly TRBD1 (5 bases). This CDR3 is 14 amino acids long. Germline CDR1 is MNHEY and CDR2 is SVGAGI. Trimming shortened V by 2 bases and J by 2 bases, and 10 bases separated the two germline ends. The CDR3 reads CASSYGRVAYEQYF. The CDR3 DNA is TGTGCCAGCAGTTACGGCAGGGTGGCCTACGAGCAGTACTTC.

V usage is TRBV7-3 and J usage is TRBJ2-3, with a possible D match to TRBD1 (7 bases). V gave up 5 bases and J gave up 1 base, with 13 bases separating them. The CDR3 covers 15 residues. Looked up from germline, CDR1 is SGHTA and CDR2 is FQGTGA. The CDR3 here is CASSQQGGGTDTQYF. CDR3 DNA: TGTGCCAGCAGCCAGCAGGGGGGCGGCACAGATACGCAGTATTTT.